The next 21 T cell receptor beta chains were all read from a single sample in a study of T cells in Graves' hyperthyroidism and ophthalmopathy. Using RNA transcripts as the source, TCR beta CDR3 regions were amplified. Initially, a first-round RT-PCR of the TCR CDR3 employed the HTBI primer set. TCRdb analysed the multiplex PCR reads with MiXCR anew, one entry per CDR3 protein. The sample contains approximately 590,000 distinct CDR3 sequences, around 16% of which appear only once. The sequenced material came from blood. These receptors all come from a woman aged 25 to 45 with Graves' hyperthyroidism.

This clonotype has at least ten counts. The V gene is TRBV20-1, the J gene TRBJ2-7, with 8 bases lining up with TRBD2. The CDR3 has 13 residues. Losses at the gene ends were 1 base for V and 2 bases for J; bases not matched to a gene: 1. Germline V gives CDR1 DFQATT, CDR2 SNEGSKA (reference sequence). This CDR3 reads CSARGAGAYEQYF. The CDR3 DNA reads TGCAGTGCTAGAGGAGCGGGAGCCTACGAGCAGTACTTC.

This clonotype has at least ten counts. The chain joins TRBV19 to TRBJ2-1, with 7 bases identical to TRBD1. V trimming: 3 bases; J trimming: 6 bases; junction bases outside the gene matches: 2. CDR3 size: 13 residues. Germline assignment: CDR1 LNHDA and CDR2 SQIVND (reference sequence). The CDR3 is CASSMTGINEQFF. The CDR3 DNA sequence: TGTGCCAGTAGTATGACAGGGATCAATGAGCAGTTCTTC.

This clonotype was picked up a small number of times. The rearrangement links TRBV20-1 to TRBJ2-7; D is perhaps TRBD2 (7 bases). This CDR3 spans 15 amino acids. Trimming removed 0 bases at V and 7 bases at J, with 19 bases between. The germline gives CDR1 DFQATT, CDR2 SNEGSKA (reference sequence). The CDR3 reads CSARDAGRGGGEQYF. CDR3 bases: TGCAGTGCTAGAGATGCTGGGCGGGGAGGGGGAGAGCAGTACTTC.

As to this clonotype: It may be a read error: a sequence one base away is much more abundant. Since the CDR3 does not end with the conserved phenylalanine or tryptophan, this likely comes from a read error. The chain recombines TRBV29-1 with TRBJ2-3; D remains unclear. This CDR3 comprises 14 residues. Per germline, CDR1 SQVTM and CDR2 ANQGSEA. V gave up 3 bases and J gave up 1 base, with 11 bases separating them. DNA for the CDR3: TGCAGCGTTGATGTACGGGTCCGCACAGATACGCAGTATCTT. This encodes CSVDVRVRTDTQYL.

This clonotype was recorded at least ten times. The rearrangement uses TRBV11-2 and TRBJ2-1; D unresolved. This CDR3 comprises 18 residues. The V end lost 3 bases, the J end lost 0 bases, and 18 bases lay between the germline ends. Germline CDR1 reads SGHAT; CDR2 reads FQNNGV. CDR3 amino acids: CASSFLPMAASSYNEQFF. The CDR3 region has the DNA TGTGCCAGCAGCTTCCTACCGATGGCGGCCAGCTCCTACAATGAGCAGTTCTTC.

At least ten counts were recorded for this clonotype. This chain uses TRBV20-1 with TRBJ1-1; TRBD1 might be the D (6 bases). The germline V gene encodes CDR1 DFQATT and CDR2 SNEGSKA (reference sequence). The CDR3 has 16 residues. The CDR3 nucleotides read TGCAGGGCACTTCGCTGGGACACTACGGGGAACACTGAAGCTTTCTTT. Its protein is CRALRWDTTGNTEAFF.

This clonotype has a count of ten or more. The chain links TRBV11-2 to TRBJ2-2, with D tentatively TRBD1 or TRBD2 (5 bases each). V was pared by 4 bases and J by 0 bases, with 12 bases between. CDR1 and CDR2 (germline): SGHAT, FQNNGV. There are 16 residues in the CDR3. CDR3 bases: TGTGCCAGCAGCTCTTGGGGGATCGCGAACACCGGGGAGCTGTTTTTT. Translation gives CASSSWGIANTGELFF.

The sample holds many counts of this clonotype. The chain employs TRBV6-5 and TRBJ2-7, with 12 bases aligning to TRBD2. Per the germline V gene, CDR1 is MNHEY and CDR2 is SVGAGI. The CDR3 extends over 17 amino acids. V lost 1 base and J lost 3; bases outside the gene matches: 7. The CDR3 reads CASSYLTSGRTYYEQYF. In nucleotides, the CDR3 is TGTGCCAGCAGTTACTTAACTAGCGGGAGGACATACTACGAGCAGTACTTC.

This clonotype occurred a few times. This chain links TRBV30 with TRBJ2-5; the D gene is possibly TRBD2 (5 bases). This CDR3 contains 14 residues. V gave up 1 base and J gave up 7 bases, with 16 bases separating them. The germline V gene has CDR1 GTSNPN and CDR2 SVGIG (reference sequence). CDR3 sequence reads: CAWSARRVRGTQYF. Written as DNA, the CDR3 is TGTGCCTGGAGTGCACGGCGGGTACGGGGGACCCAGTACTTC.

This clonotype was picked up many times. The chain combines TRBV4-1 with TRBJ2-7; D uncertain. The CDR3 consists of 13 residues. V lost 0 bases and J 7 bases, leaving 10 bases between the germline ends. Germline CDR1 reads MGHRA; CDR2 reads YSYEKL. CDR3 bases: TGCGCCAGCAGCCAAGACATGGTCTTGGAGCAGTACTTC. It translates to CASSQDMVLEQYF.

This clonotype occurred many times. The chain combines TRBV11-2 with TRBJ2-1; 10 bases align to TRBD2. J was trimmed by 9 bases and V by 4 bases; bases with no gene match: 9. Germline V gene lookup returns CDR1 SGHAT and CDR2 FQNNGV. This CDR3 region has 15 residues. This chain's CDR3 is CASSSPSGSRGEQFF. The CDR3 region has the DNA TGTGCCAGCAGCTCTCCTAGCGGGAGTCGGGGTGAGCAGTTCTTC.

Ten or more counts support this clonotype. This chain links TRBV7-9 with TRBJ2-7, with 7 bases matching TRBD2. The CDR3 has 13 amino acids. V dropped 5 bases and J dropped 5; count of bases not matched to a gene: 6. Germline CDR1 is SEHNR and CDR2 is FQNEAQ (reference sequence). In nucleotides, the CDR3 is TGTGCCAGCAGCCCCCGGACTAGTAACGAGCAGTACTTC. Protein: CASSPRTSNEQYF.

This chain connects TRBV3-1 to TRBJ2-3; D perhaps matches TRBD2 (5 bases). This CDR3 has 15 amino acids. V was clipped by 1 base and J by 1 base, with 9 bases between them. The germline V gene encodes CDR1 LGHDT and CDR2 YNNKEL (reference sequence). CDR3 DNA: TGTGCCAGCAGCCAAGGGGGAGTGGGCACAGATACGCAGTATTTT. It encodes CASSQGGVGTDTQYF.

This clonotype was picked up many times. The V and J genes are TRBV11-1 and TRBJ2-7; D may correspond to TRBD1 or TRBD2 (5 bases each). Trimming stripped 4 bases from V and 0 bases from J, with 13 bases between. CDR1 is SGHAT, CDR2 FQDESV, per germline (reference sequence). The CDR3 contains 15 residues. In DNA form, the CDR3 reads TGTGCCAGCAGCTCGGGGCCAGCGAGCTCCTACGAGCAGTACTTC. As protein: CASSSGPASSYEQYF.

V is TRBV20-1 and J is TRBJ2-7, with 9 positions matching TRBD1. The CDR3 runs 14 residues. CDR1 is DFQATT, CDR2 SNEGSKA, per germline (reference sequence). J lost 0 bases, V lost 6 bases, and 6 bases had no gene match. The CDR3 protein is CSAQDRGGSYEQYF. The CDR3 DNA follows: TGCAGTGCCCAGGACAGGGGAGGCTCCTACGAGCAGTACTTC.

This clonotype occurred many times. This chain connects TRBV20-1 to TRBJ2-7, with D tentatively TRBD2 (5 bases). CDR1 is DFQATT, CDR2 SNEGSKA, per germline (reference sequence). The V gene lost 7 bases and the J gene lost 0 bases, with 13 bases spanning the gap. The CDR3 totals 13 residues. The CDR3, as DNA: TGCAGTGAACGCGGGCGGAGCTCCTACGAGCAGTACTTC. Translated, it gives CSERGRSSYEQYF.

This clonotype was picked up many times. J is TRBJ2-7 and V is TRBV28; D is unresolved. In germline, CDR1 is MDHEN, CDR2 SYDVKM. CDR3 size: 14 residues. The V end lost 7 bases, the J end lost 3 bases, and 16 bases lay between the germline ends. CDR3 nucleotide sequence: TGTGCCAGCACTACGACCCGAAGCCACTACGAGCAGTACTTC. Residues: CASTTTRSHYEQYF.

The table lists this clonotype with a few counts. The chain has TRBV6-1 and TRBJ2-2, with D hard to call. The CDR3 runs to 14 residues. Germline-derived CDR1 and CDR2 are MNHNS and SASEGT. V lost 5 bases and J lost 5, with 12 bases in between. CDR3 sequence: CASSSNRETGELFF. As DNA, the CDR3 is TGTGCCAGCAGTTCTAACCGTGAGACCGGGGAGCTGTTTTTT.

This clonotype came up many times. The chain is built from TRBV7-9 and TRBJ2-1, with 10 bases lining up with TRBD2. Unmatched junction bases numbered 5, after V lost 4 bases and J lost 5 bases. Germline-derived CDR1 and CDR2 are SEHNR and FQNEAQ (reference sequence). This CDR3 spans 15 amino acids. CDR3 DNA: TGTGCCAGCAGCTCAGGACTAGCGGACAACAATGAGCAGTTCTTC. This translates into CASSSGLADNNEQFF.

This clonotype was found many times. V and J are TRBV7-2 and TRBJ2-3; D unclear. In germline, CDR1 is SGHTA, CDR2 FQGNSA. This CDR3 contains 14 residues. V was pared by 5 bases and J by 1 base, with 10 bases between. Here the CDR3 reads CASSQIRGTDTQYF. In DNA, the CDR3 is TGTGCCAGCAGCCAAATCAGAGGCACAGATACGCAGTATTTT.

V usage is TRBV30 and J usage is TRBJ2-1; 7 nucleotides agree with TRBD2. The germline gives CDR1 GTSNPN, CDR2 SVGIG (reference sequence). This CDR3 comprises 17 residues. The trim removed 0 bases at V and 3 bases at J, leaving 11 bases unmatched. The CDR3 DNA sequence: TGTGCCTGGAGTGTACTCGGAGGGAGGGCTGGCTACAATGAGCAGTTCTTC. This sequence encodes CAWSVLGGRAGYNEQFF.